This T cell receptor beta chain was sequenced in a study of blood T cell repertoires in COVID-19. Study information: Sources were T cells, B-cell-depleted T cells, or PBMCs; the material itself was cDNA or gDNA.

Generated by immunoSEQ multiplex PCR, the TCRdb table keeps only in-frame clones and is missing some. The table includes under 450,000 clones, over 75% detected once. A few counts support this clone. Sequenced: peripheral blood. The origin of this receptor is a woman aged 40-49 years with COVID-19, enrolled during active disease.

CDR3 sequence (DNA): TGTGCCAGCAGTGAAGGGCGGGGGAACACCATATATTTT. It codes for CASSEGRGNTIYF. The chain recombines TRBV6-1 with TRBJ1-3, with D possibly TRBD1 on 5 matching bases. Trimming cost V 1 base and J 7 bases, with 8 bases left between them. The germline V gene encodes CDR1 MNHNS and CDR2 SASEGT. CDR3 size: 13 residues.